These 27 T cell receptor beta chains were sequenced from one sample in a study of early T cells in non-severe SARS-CoV-2 infection. Using its own MiXCR run on the 5' RACE reads, TCRdb lists one record per CDR3 protein. Of about 35,000 distinct CDR3 sequences listed, approximately 5% are singletons. The sample comprised whole blood. These receptors all come from an adult who was a healthcare worker with PCR-confirmed SARS-CoV-2 infection or an uninfected control (not recorded which).

This clonotype was observed a few times. The rearrangement links TRBV28 to TRBJ2-3; tentative D call: TRBD2 (5 bases). Trimming pared 7 bases from V and 4 bases from J, leaving 15 bases between. The germline V gene has CDR1 MDHEN and CDR2 SYDVKM. CDR3 size: 14 residues. This CDR3 reads CASTVPSSPDTQYF. The CDR3 coding sequence is TGTGCCAGCACCGTGCCTTCTAGCCCAGATACGCAGTATTTT.

This clonotype was counted at least ten times. The chain combines TRBV19 with TRBJ2-7, with 7 bases lining up with TRBD1. Germline V gene data show CDR1 as LNHDA and CDR2 as SQIVND (reference sequence). With V trimmed by 5 bases and J by 2 bases, 9 bases remained unmatched. The CDR3 is 15 residues long. CDR3 DNA sequence: TGTGCCAGTAGTCGTTACTTCGGGACAGCCTACGAGCAGTACTTC. Residues: CASSRYFGTAYEQYF.

There are many counts of this clonotype. The J gene is TRBJ1-5, the V gene TRBV20-1; the D is unclear. The CDR3 runs 14 residues. In germline, CDR1 is DFQATT, CDR2 SNEGSKA (reference sequence). Trimming removed 5 bases at V and 2 bases at J, with 13 bases between. This CDR3 reads CSAFYMEGNQPQHF. In DNA form, the CDR3 reads TGCAGTGCTTTTTATATGGAGGGCAATCAGCCCCAGCATTTT.

The rearrangement uses TRBV27 and TRBJ1-2; no clear D. Trimming took off 0 bases at V and 4 bases at J, with 6 bases between the two ends. The germline V gene has CDR1 MNHEY and CDR2 SMNVEV (reference sequence). The CDR3 extends over 13 amino acids. CDR3 residues: CASSLSPVYGYTF. The CDR3 nucleotides are TGTGCCAGCAGTTTATCGCCGGTCTATGGCTACACCTTC.

This clonotype was observed at least ten times. V and J are TRBV2 and TRBJ1-2; D remains unclear. The V end lost 7 bases, the J end lost 0 bases, and 12 bases lay between the germline ends. The CDR3 length is 14 residues. Germline-derived CDR1 and CDR2 are SNHLY and FYNNEI. The CDR3 protein is CASIGRIANYGYTF. Written as DNA, the CDR3 is TGTGCCAGCATTGGGCGAATTGCTAACTATGGCTACACCTTC.

This clonotype appeared many times. This sequence joins TRBV25-1 and TRBJ1-3; possible D gene TRBD1, 6 bases. CDR1 and CDR2 from the germline V gene are MGHDK and SYGVNS. Trimming cost V 5 bases and J 4 bases, with 15 bases left between them. The CDR3 is 15 residues long. The CDR3 is CASSRGRGLGNTIYF. CDR3 bases: TGTGCCAGCAGTAGGGGCAGGGGCTTGGGAAACACCATATATTTT.

The chain couples TRBV12-5 to TRBJ2-1; D unclear. V was clipped by 1 base and J by 8 bases, with 3 bases between them. Per the germline V gene, CDR1 is LGHNT and CDR2 is FRNRAP. This CDR3 is 11 amino acids long. CDR3 coding DNA: TGTGCTAGTGGTTTGGCCGATGAGCAGTTCTTC. Protein sequence: CASGLADEQFF.

This clonotype was seen at least ten times. The chain joins TRBV10-2 to TRBJ2-3; possible D gene TRBD2, 5 bases. V lost 2 bases and J 2 bases, leaving 14 bases between the germline ends. This CDR3 contains 16 residues. CDR1 is WSHSY, CDR2 SAAADI, per germline. The CDR3 here is CASSETRGYFTDTQYF. CDR3 nucleotide sequence: TGCGCCAGCAGTGAGACTCGCGGGTACTTCACAGATACGCAGTATTTT.

The V gene is TRBV5-6, the J gene TRBJ1-1; D is unresolved. Germline assignment: CDR1 SGHDT and CDR2 YYEEEE. This CDR3 region has 14 residues. Trimming left V 4 bases short and J 3 bases short, with 13 bases between. The CDR3 coding sequence is TGTGCCAGCAGCAGACCGGGCCCCTACACTGAAGCTTTCTTT. It yields the protein CASSRPGPYTEAFF.

The sample holds many counts of this clonotype. The V call is TRBV24-1, the J call TRBJ2-1, with 11 bases matching TRBD1. Germline values: CDR1 KGHDR, CDR2 SFDVKD. J was trimmed by 6 bases and V by 4 bases; bases with no gene match: 4. The CDR3 covers 15 residues. CDR3 coding DNA: TGTGCCACCAGTGACGGGACAGGGGGTATCAATGAGCAGTTCTTC. As protein: CATSDGTGGINEQFF.

The CDR3 loop is CASSLTSLGLGTEAFF. The CDR3 DNA reads as TGTGCCAGCAGCCTGACGTCTTTAGGGTTAGGCACTGAAGCTTTCTTT. V and J are TRBV7-6 and TRBJ1-1, with no clear D. Trimming cost V 5 bases and J 4 bases, with 20 bases left between them. This CDR3 has 16 amino acids. Germline assignment: CDR1 SGHVS and CDR2 FNYEAQ.

This clonotype turned up a few times. The gene calls are TRBV19 and TRBJ2-1; 8 nucleotides match TRBD2. The V gene's germline CDR1 is LNHDA and CDR2 SQIVND (reference sequence). The length of the CDR3 is 20 residues. V was pared by 3 bases and J by 4 bases, with 20 bases of the junction left unmatched. CDR3 in amino acids: CASSIGRGPGYGSGYNEQFF. The CDR3 bases are TGTGCCAGTAGTATCGGGAGGGGACCAGGGTATGGTAGCGGATACAATGAGCAGTTCTTC.

This clonotype was counted only a few times. The rearrangement links TRBV11-2 to TRBJ2-3; D is unclear. V lost 1 base and J 6 bases, leaving 5 bases between the germline ends. The CDR3 spans 12 residues. Germline CDR1 SGHAT, CDR2 FQNNGV. CDR3 protein: CASSLGMDTQYF. The CDR3, as DNA: TGTGCCAGCAGCTTAGGGATGGATACGCAGTATTTT. Supplemented by reference TRBV11-2 and TRBJ2-3, the full variable domain reads EAGVAQSPRYKIIEKRQSVAFWCNPISGHATLYWYQQILGQGPKLLIQFQNNGVVDDSQLPKDRFSAERLKGVDSTLKIQPAKLEDSAVYLCASSLGMDTQYFGPGTRLTVL.

This clonotype was detected ten times or more. V is TRBV6-4 and J is TRBJ2-2, with 7 bases that match TRBD2. The CDR3 totals 16 residues. V trimming: 5 bases; J trimming: 4 bases; junction bases outside the gene matches: 10. The germline gives CDR1 MRHNA, CDR2 SNTAGT. In DNA form, the CDR3 reads TGTGCCAGCAGTCCCTTGGGGGGGACGTTCACCGGGGAGCTGTTTTTT. It translates to CASSPLGGTFTGELFF.

There are many counts of this clonotype. The rearrangement joins TRBV12-3 or TRBV12-4 to TRBJ2-3, with 7 nucleotides matching TRBD2. This CDR3 comprises 14 residues. With V trimmed by 3 bases and J by 2 bases, 2 bases remained unmatched. The DNA of the CDR3 is TGTGCCAGCAGTTTGGGGGGGATCACAGATACGCAGTATTTT. Protein: CASSLGGITDTQYF.

There are many counts of this clonotype. This chain joins TRBV7-2 and TRBJ2-7; 7 nucleotides match TRBD1. This CDR3 is built from 18 residues. Germline CDR1 SGHTA, CDR2 FQGNSA. V gave up 2 bases and J gave up 4 bases; unmatched junction bases: 17. In DNA, the CDR3 is TGTGCCAGCAGCTTACGTCTGACTACCGGGACAGTGAGTTACGAGCAGTACTTC. It encodes CASSLRLTTGTVSYEQYF. Full variable domain (rest looked up from reference TRBV7-2 and TRBJ2-7): GAGVSQSPSNKVTEKGKDVELRCDPISGHTALYWYRQSLGQGLEFLIYFQGNSAPDKSGLPSDRFSAERTGGSVSTLTIQRTQQEDSAVYLCASSLRLTTGTVSYEQYFGPGTRLTVT.

This clonotype was counted at least ten times. The rearrangement joins TRBV27 to TRBJ1-2; tentatively, D is TRBD1 (6 bases). Germline lookup yields CDR1 MNHEY and CDR2 SMNVEV (reference sequence). The V gene lost 7 bases and the J gene lost 3 bases, with 18 bases spanning the gap. The CDR3 consists of 15 residues. CDR3 in amino acids: CASMPLQGTDYGYTF. The CDR3 coding sequence is TGTGCCAGCATGCCGCTACAGGGTACGGACTATGGCTACACCTTC.

The table lists this clonotype with many counts. The CDR3 region has the DNA TGCGCCAGCAGAAGGACAGACTCCTACGAGCAGTACTTC. The encoded protein is CASRRTDSYEQYF. This rearrangement joins TRBV5-1 to TRBJ2-7, with D perhaps matching TRBD1 (6 bases). This CDR3 region has 13 residues. Germline CDR1 SGHRS, CDR2 YFSETQ. Trimming pared 5 bases from V and 0 bases from J, leaving 9 bases between.

The sample holds many counts of this clonotype. The chain couples TRBV7-2 to TRBJ2-3, with D possibly being TRBD1 (6 bases). CDR3 size: 14 residues. Germline V lookup: CDR1 SGHTA, CDR2 FQGNSA. V was trimmed by 2 bases and J by 3 bases, leaving 9 bases between them. CDR3 sequence reads: CASSLHRDTDTQYF. The CDR3 nucleotides read TGTGCCAGCAGCTTACACAGGGATACAGATACGCAGTATTTT.

The chain carries TRBV24-1 and TRBJ2-1, with D hard to call. V was clipped by 3 bases and J by 8 bases, with 19 bases between them. CDR1 is KGHDR and CDR2 is SFDVKD in the germline V gene. There are 16 residues in the CDR3. Here the CDR3 reads CATSDRGDHQHDEQFF. CDR3 sequence (DNA): TGTGCCACCAGTGATCGTGGGGATCACCAGCACGATGAGCAGTTCTTC.

The rearrangement joins TRBV7-2 to TRBJ2-1; TRBD1 matches at 7 bases. CDR1 and CDR2 (germline): SGHTA, FQGNSA. This CDR3 is built from 16 residues. V lost 4 bases to trimming and J lost 4 bases; unmatched junction nucleotides: 10. CDR3: CASSSRDSGFYNEQFF. The DNA of the CDR3 is TGTGCCAGCAGCTCCAGGGACAGTGGCTTTTACAATGAGCAGTTCTTC. Looking up the rest from reference TRBV7-2 and TRBJ2-1 gives the full variable domain: GAGVSQSPSNKVTEKGKDVELRCDPISGHTALYWYRQSLGQGLEFLIYFQGNSAPDKSGLPSDRFSAERTGGSVSTLTIQRTQQEDSAVYLCASSSRDSGFYNEQFFGPGTRLTVL.

This clonotype was recorded at least ten times. This CDR3 is CASRLGPSNTGELFF. In nucleotides, the CDR3 is TGTGCCAGCAGGCTGGGTCCGTCGAACACCGGGGAGCTGTTTTTT. The genes are TRBV2 and TRBJ2-2; D call uncertain. CDR1 SNHLY and CDR2 FYNNEI come from the germline V gene. V was cut by 6 bases and J by 0 bases, with 11 bases left in between. The CDR3 is made up of 15 amino acids.

This clonotype was recorded at least ten times. V gene TRBV9 combines with J gene TRBJ2-1, with D tentatively TRBD1 or TRBD2 (5 bases each). The CDR3 sequence is 15 residues long. Between the trimmed V and J ends, which lost 0 bases and 2 bases, there was a span of 9 bases. The germline V gene encodes CDR1 SGDLS and CDR2 YYNGEE. CDR3 sequence: CASSVEGRTYNEQFF. The CDR3 nucleotides are TGTGCCAGCAGCGTAGAGGGGAGAACCTACAATGAGCAGTTCTTC.

This clonotype was observed at least ten times. The chain combines TRBV7-6 with TRBJ1-6, with 8 bases aligning to TRBD1. Germline V gene data show CDR1 as SGHVS and CDR2 as FNYEAQ. The CDR3 runs to 18 residues. Trimming cost V 2 bases and J 1 base; bases outside gene matches: 7. For the CDR3, the DNA is TGTGCCAGCAGCTTAAGGAGACAGGGGCTATCCTATAATTCACCCCTCCACTTT. Translation gives CASSLRRQGLSYNSPLHF.

This clonotype has at least ten counts. The rearrangement joins TRBV6-7 to TRBJ1-6, with 10 bases fitting TRBD1. TRBV6-7 is given ORF status, its function remaining uncertain. V shed 5 bases, J shed 8 bases, and the junction held 9 bases outside the gene matches. This CDR3 comprises 16 residues. The CDR3 sequence: CASSRGTGEAHSPLHF. DNA for the CDR3: TGTGCCAGCAGTCGAGGGACAGGGGAAGCACATTCACCCCTCCACTTT.

At least ten counts were recorded for this clonotype. The V and J genes are TRBV20-1 and TRBJ1-2; TRBD1 is a possible D gene (6 bases). Germline V gives CDR1 DFQATT, CDR2 SNEGSKA (reference sequence). This CDR3 is built from 14 residues. Between the trimmed V and J ends, which lost 2 bases and 3 bases, there was a span of 13 bases. CDR3 DNA sequence: TGCAGTGCTAGAAAGCCCGGACAGTACTATGGCTACACCTTC. It is translated as CSARKPGQYYGYTF.

This clonotype was seen ten or more times. This chain uses TRBV19 with TRBJ2-2; 9 nucleotides line up with TRBD2. The CDR3 contains 16 residues. Germline V lookup: CDR1 LNHDA, CDR2 SQIVND (reference sequence). J gave up 4 bases and V 2 bases, and 5 bases lay outside the gene matches. CDR3 protein: CASSIKLAGRTGELFF. For the CDR3, the DNA is TGTGCCAGTAGTATAAAACTAGCGGGTCGCACCGGGGAGCTGTTTTTT.